Following are 21 T cell receptor beta chains from one sample sequenced in a study of OX40 agonist ivuxolimab in advanced cancers. TCRdb keeps only in-frame clones here, not all; method: immunoSEQ multiplex PCR. This sample has 65,000 to 95,000 clones, with more than 85% found just once. Sequencing used CD4+ or CD8+ T cells sorted from blood, obtained in a trial of the OX40 agonist ivuxolimab. All receptors come from an adult with an advanced solid tumor such as melanoma, head and neck, liver or kidney cancer.

The chain uses TRBV15 and TRBJ2-1, with TRBD1 identical over 10 bases. The V gene end was trimmed by 8 bases and the J gene end by 7 bases; junction bases not matched to a gene: 14. CDR1 LNHNV and CDR2 YYDKDF come from the germline V gene (reference sequence). CDR3 length: 16 residues. The CDR3 DNA is TGTGCCACCCGCCGGACAGGGGGAATGGTCGAGAATGAGCAGTTCTTC. It yields the protein CATRRTGGMVENEQFF. Supplemented by reference TRBV15 and TRBJ2-1, the full variable domain reads DAMVIQNPRYQVTQFGKPVTLSCSQTLNHNVMYWYQQKSSQAPKLLFHYYDKDFNNEADTPDNFQSRRPNTSFCFLDIRSPGLGDTAMYLCATRRTGGMVENEQFFGPGTRLTVL.

The chain employs TRBV19 and TRBJ1-1, with TRBD1 matching 8 bases. J lost 1 base, V lost 5 bases, and 0 bases had no gene match. Germline CDR1 LNHDA, CDR2 SQIVND (reference sequence). There are 13 residues in the CDR3. The CDR3 loop is CASSQGANTEAFF. CDR3 DNA: TGTGCCAGTAGTCAGGGGGCGAACACTGAAGCTTTCTTT.

This chain links TRBV21-1 with TRBJ1-2; the D call in the table, TRBD1, was not verified against the DNA. TRBV21-1 corresponds to a pseudogene. The length of the CDR3 is 12 residues. The CDR3 bases are TGTGCCAGCAGCAAAGGCCCAGATGGCTACACCTTC. This encodes CASSKGPDGYTF.

The chain combines TRBV5-1 with TRBJ2-1; D ambiguous. CDR3 length: 11 residues. The V and J ends lost 3 bases and 5 bases respectively, with 3 bases between them. Germline V gene lookup returns CDR1 SGHRS and CDR2 YFSETQ. The CDR3 nucleotides are TGCGCCAGCAGCTGGGACAATGAGCAGTTCTTC. It is translated as CASSWDNEQFF.

DNA for the CDR3: TGTGCCAGTAGTATCCCACGAGGGGCTGGGGCCAACGTCCTGACTTTC. Translating gives CASSIPRGAGANVLTF. The chain recombines TRBV19 with TRBJ2-6, with D perhaps assigned TRBD1 or TRBD2 (5 bases each). Trimming removed 3 bases from V and 2 bases from J, with 11 bases in between. The CDR3 totals 16 residues. The germline CDR1 and CDR2 sequences are LNHDA and SQIVND (reference sequence).

The V and J genes are TRBV15 and TRBJ1-1; D not certain. The V and J ends lost 4 bases and 6 bases respectively, with 9 bases between them. Germline lookup yields CDR1 LNHNV and CDR2 YYDKDF (reference sequence). The CDR3 has 12 residues. Here the CDR3 DNA reads TGTGCCACCAGCAAGCCCCCGGCTGAAGCTTTCTTT. This sequence encodes CATSKPPAEAFF.

V usage is TRBV30 and J usage is TRBJ2-7; the D is unclear. Deletions cut 5 bases from V and 1 base from J, with 3 bases between. This CDR3 is built from 10 residues. CDR1 is GTSNPN, CDR2 SVGIG, per germline (reference sequence). The CDR3 spells CAWGSYEQYF. As DNA, the CDR3 is TGTGCCTGGGGTTCCTACGAGCAGTACTTC.

V is TRBV11-2 and J is TRBJ2-1; tentatively, D is TRBD1 (5 bases). CDR1 SGHAT and CDR2 FQNNGV come from the germline V gene. This CDR3 contains 14 residues. V shed 7 bases and J shed 3 bases, with 13 bases lying between them. CDR3: CASTTLGVYNEQFF. The CDR3 DNA sequence: TGTGCCAGCACCACGCTAGGGGTCTACAATGAGCAGTTCTTC.

This clone has just one count. For the CDR3, the DNA is TGTGCCAGCAGCCGGAGGGCGAATCAGCCCCAGCATTTT. Translating gives CASSRRANQPQHF. This chain uses TRBV11-2 with TRBJ1-5; D not resolved. Trimming took 5 bases from V and 4 from J, leaving 9 bases between them. The CDR3 has 13 amino acids. Germline V gene sequence: CDR1 SGHAT, CDR2 FQNNGV.

This chain connects TRBV7-7 to TRBJ2-2; no definite D call. This CDR3 has 14 residues. Germline loops: CDR1 SSHAT, CDR2 FNYEAQ (reference sequence). CDR3 in DNA: TGTGCTAGCTCTGCACGAGAAAAGACCGGGGAGCTGTTTTTT. Its protein product is CASSAREKTGELFF.

This clone appeared once. This sample also contains other DNA sequences that code for the same CDR3. This chain links TRBV29-1 with TRBJ2-3; D possibly corresponds to TRBD2 (7 bases). CDR1 and CDR2 from the germline V gene are SQVTM and ANQGSEA. Trimming shortened V by 4 bases and J by 2 bases, and 13 bases separated the two germline ends. This CDR3 has 14 residues. The CDR3 reads CSVGRGGATDTQYF. The DNA for the CDR3 is TGCAGCGTTGGTAGGGGGGGGGCCACAGATACGCAGTATTTT.

This rearrangement joins TRBV14 to TRBJ2-5, with D tentatively TRBD2 (5 bases). This CDR3 is built from 14 residues. Germline V CDR1 and CDR2: SGHDN, FVKESK. Trimming took 0 bases from V and 7 from J, leaving 12 bases between them. CDR3 bases: TGTGCCAGCAGCCAAGACCAGATCGGAGGGACCCAGTACTTC. Translating gives CASSQDQIGGTQYF.

The gene calls are TRBV30 and TRBJ2-2; D is unresolved. Germline assignment: CDR1 GTSNPN and CDR2 SVGIG (reference sequence). The CDR3 spans 13 residues. V was clipped by 3 bases and J by 4 bases, with 9 bases between them. CDR3 amino acids: CAWSLSGTGELFF. CDR3 DNA: TGTGCCTGGAGCCTATCGGGCACCGGGGAGCTGTTTTTT.

The chain links TRBV6-5 to TRBJ2-1; 9 bases align to TRBD2. V dropped 6 bases and J dropped 3; count of bases not matched to a gene: 3. This CDR3 is 14 amino acids long. Germline CDR1 MNHEY, CDR2 SVGAGI. Here the CDR3 reads CASRVAGVYNEQFF. DNA of the CDR3: TGTGCCAGCAGAGTAGCGGGAGTCTACAATGAGCAGTTCTTC.

The count of this clone is one. This sequence joins TRBV6-1 and TRBJ1-1, with D hard to call. Looked up from germline, CDR1 is MNHNS and CDR2 is SASEGT. V was shortened by 0 bases and J by 0 bases, with 8 bases between the two germline ends. The CDR3 is 15 residues long. The CDR3 here is CASSEAMRVNTEAFF. In DNA, the CDR3 is TGTGCCAGCAGTGAAGCTATGCGGGTGAACACTGAAGCTTTCTTT.

The rearrangement joins TRBV25-1 to TRBJ2-5, with a possible D match to TRBD1 (6 bases). The CDR3 runs 12 residues. V was trimmed by 10 bases and J by 5 bases, leaving 14 bases between them. CDR1 and CDR2 from the germline V gene are MGHDK and SYGVNS. DNA of the CDR3: TGTGCCACCCAGGGACATGGGGAGACCCAGTACTTC. Translation gives CATQGHGETQYF. Full variable domain (outside the CDR3, taken from reference TRBV25-1 and TRBJ2-5): EADIYQTPRYLVIGTGKKITLECSQTMGHDKMYWYQQDPGMELHLIHYSYGVNSTEKGDLSSESTVSRIRTEHFPLTLESARPSHTSQYLCATQGHGETQYFGPGTRLLVL.

This clone occurred once. This chain's CDR3 is CASLFWAGSSYEQYF. CDR3 nucleotides: TGTGCCAGCTTGTTTTGGGCGGGCAGCTCCTACGAGCAGTACTTC. This sequence joins TRBV5-6 and TRBJ2-7, with D possibly matching TRBD2 (5 bases). From germline, CDR1 is SGHDT and CDR2 YYEEEE. CDR3 length: 15 residues. V lost 7 bases and J lost 0, with 17 bases in between.

The CDR3 nucleotides are TGTGCCACCCAGGGACAGTATGGAGGGAATGAGCAGTTCTTC. It encodes CATQGQYGGNEQFF. The gene calls are TRBV15 and TRBJ2-1, with D possibly TRBD1 on 7 matching bases. V gave up 8 bases and J gave up 7 bases, with 18 bases separating them. From germline, CDR1 is LNHNV and CDR2 YYDKDF (reference sequence). This CDR3 region has 14 residues.

V usage is TRBV5-1 and J usage is TRBJ2-7, with D hard to call. Trimming stripped 5 bases from V and 1 base from J, with 10 bases between. The CDR3 spans 13 residues. Germline assignment: CDR1 SGHRS and CDR2 YFSETQ. The CDR3 region has the DNA TGCGCCAGCAGAGGCCTTGCATCCTACGAGCAGTACTTC. Protein: CASRGLASYEQYF. Based on the CDR3 plus reference TRBV5-1 and TRBJ2-7, the full variable domain is KAGVTQTPRYLIKTRGQQVTLSCSPISGHRSVSWYQQTPGQGLQFLFEYFSETQRNKGNFPGRFSGRQFSNSRSEMNVSTLELGDSALYLCASRGLASYEQYFGPGTRLTVT.

The V gene is TRBV14, the J gene TRBJ2-3, with D tentatively TRBD2 (6 bases). This CDR3 contains 16 residues. V lost 0 bases and J 3 bases, leaving 13 bases between the germline ends. Per germline, CDR1 SGHDN and CDR2 FVKESK. The CDR3: CASSQDRGLQTDTQYF. The CDR3 DNA follows: TGTGCCAGCAGCCAAGATAGGGGACTCCAAACAGATACGCAGTATTTT.

V gene TRBV11-2 combines with J gene TRBJ2-1; tentatively, D is TRBD2 (6 bases). This CDR3 comprises 15 residues. CDR1 is SGHAT, CDR2 FQNNGV, per germline. The V end lost 4 bases, the J end lost 10 bases, and 20 bases lay between the germline ends. CDR3 loop: CASSSPGARQREQFF. In DNA, the CDR3 is TGTGCCAGCAGCTCCCCGGGAGCACGACAGCGGGAGCAGTTCTTC. Combining the CDR3 with reference TRBV11-2 and TRBJ2-1 gives the whole variable domain EAGVAQSPRYKIIEKRQSVAFWCNPISGHATLYWYQQILGQGPKLLIQFQNNGVVDDSQLPKDRFSAERLKGVDSTLKIQPAKLEDSAVYLCASSSPGARQREQFFGPGTRLTVL.